These 10 T cell receptor beta chains were sequenced from one sample in a study of cytomegalovirus exposure and HLA in healthy donors. 13 Jbeta primers and 60 Vbeta primers were used for the PCR. Sequencing was performed with immunoSEQ multiplex PCR; in TCRdb, only in-frame clones are kept and a portion is missing. The profile shows 95,000 to 100,000 clones, approximately 80% of them singletons. Sequenced: PBMCs. The receptors here all came from a female donor in good health and CMV-seropositive.

Only a few counts were recorded for this clone. The chain uses TRBV30 and TRBJ1-2; TRBD1 might be the D (6 bases). V was shortened by 0 bases and J by 8 bases, with 10 bases between the two germline ends. The CDR3 totals 12 residues. Per the germline V gene, CDR1 is GTSNPN and CDR2 is SVGIG (reference sequence). As DNA, the CDR3 is TGTGCCTGGAGTGTAGGGGGTATGGGCTACACCTTC. Residues: CAWSVGGMGYTF. The full variable domain, with the rest looked up from reference TRBV30 and TRBJ1-2, is SQTIHQWPATLVQPVGSPLSLECTVEGTSNPNLYWYRQAAGRGLQLLFYSVGIGQISSEVPQNLSASRPQDRQFILSSKKLLLSDSGFYLCAWSVGGMGYTFGSGTRLTVV.

This chain joins TRBV6-1 and TRBJ2-7; 7 bases agree with TRBD2. Germline CDR1 MNHNS, CDR2 SASEGT. Unmatched junction bases numbered 14, after V lost 4 bases and J lost 5 bases. The CDR3 loop spans 16 amino acids. CDR3 residues: CASSVGSSGNSHEQYF. The CDR3, as DNA: TGTGCCAGCAGTGTTGGATCCAGCGGGAATTCCCACGAGCAGTACTTC.

V and J are TRBV28 and TRBJ2-1, with 7 bases identical to TRBD2. Per germline, CDR1 MDHEN and CDR2 SYDVKM. V trimming: 9 bases; J trimming: 11 bases; junction bases outside the gene matches: 13. The CDR3 length is 13 residues. CDR3 bases: TGTGCCAGTTGGGGGACTACGGATGGGAAGCAGTTCTTC. Its protein is CASWGTTDGKQFF.

The chain carries TRBV29-1 and TRBJ1-2; D is possibly TRBD1 (5 bases). The CDR3 contains 13 residues. Germline CDR1 is SQVTM and CDR2 is ANQGSEA. This CDR3 is CIAQDTQSSGYTF. The CDR3 nucleotides read TGCATCGCTCAGGACACCCAGTCGAGTGGCTACACCTTC.

V and J are TRBV6-5 and TRBJ1-5; the D gene is possibly TRBD1 (6 bases). Germline V gene lookup returns CDR1 MNHEY and CDR2 SVGAGI. The ends were cut back, 7 bases at V and 5 bases at J, with 15 bases in the middle. The CDR3 sequence is 14 residues long. This CDR3 is CASIIQGSDQPQHF. The CDR3 DNA reads TGTGCCAGCATTATACAGGGTTCTGATCAGCCCCAGCATTTT.

The CDR3 nucleotides read TGTGCCAGCAGCTTTTTCAGGGGCAGAGAGACCCAGTACTTC. Its translation: CASSFFRGRETQYF. V and J are TRBV7-9 and TRBJ2-5; D may be TRBD1 (6 bases). The CDR3 contains 14 residues. V lost 3 bases and J lost 4, with 12 bases in between. Looked up from germline, CDR1 is SEHNR and CDR2 is FQNEAQ (reference sequence).

This chain links TRBV4-1 with TRBJ1-3, with 12 bases aligning to TRBD1. V gave up 2 bases and J gave up 4 bases; unmatched junction bases: 6. Per germline, CDR1 MGHRA and CDR2 YSYEKL. CDR3 size: 17 residues. This CDR3 reads CASSQPGQGARGNTIYF. The CDR3 DNA reads as TGCGCCAGCAGCCAACCGGGACAGGGGGCGAGGGGAAACACCATATATTTT.

This rearrangement joins TRBV25-1 to TRBJ1-1; D unclear. Trimming removed 2 bases from V and 5 bases from J, with 6 bases in between. This CDR3 is 12 amino acids long. Germline V lookup: CDR1 MGHDK, CDR2 SYGVNS. This CDR3 is CASSEGRTEAFF. The CDR3 region has the DNA TGTGCCAGCAGTGAAGGGAGAACTGAAGCTTTCTTT.

This chain uses TRBV30 with TRBJ1-2; D ambiguous. V lost 1 base and J lost 5, with 5 bases in between. CDR1 GTSNPN and CDR2 SVGIG come from the germline V gene (reference sequence). The CDR3 totals 11 residues. The DNA for the CDR3 is TGTGCCTGGAGTGCCCCGTATGGCTACACCTTC. This encodes CAWSAPYGYTF.

V and J are TRBV27 and TRBJ1-4, with D maybe TRBD1 (5 bases). V was trimmed by 4 bases and J by 7 bases, leaving 13 bases between them. The CDR3 is 14 residues long. Germline CDR1 reads MNHEY; CDR2 reads SMNVEV (reference sequence). The CDR3 here is CASSWSIGGEKLFF. The CDR3 DNA follows: TGTGCCAGCAGTTGGTCAATCGGGGGTGAAAAACTGTTTTTT.